This is a list of T cell receptor beta chains from one sample in a study of T-cell reconstitution after alpha-beta-depleted transplantation in children. Each CDR3 protein is one row after TCRdb ran MiXCR on the PCR reads. The sample lists hundreds of thousands of distinct CDR3 sequences, 20% to 25% occurring once. The source was PBMCs, mostly from graft donor cells, collected 360 days after TCRalphabeta/CD19-depleted stem cell transplant. These receptors all stem from a boy in the first two years of life who had a stem cell transplant for acute myeloid leukemia, so the T cells may come from the graft donor. Both conserved end residues are part of each CDR3. The D gene is left open where the match is weak. A row's size may be missing; if present it is once, few, many or a size class.

TRBV12-3/TRBV12-4,-,-,TRBJ2-1,TGTGCCAGCAGTTTAAGGGGGGCTGCGGGTGAGCAGTTCTTC,CASSLRGAAGEQFF
TRBV4-3,TRBD1,few,TRBJ1-2,TGCGCCAGCAGCCAGGGGACAGGGGACTATGGCTACACCTTC,CASSQGTGDYGYTF
TRBV12-3/TRBV12-4,-,-,TRBJ2-1,TGTGCCAGCAGTCTTAGAGTAAGGGGCAATGAGCAGTTCTTC,CASSLRVRGNEQFF
TRBV11-2,-,-,TRBJ2-5,TGTGCCAGCAGCTTTTCTGTGGCTAGGGAACGTAGGACGTCAGAGACCCAGTACTTC,CASSFSVARERRTSETQYF
TRBV24-1,-,-,TRBJ1-1,TGTGCCACCAGTGATTGGGCGAACACTGAAGCTTTCTTT,CATSDWANTEAFF
TRBV6-4,TRBD1,-,TRBJ2-2,TGTGCCAGCAGCGAGACAGGGTCCGGGGAGCTGTTTTTT,CASSETGSGELFF
TRBV21-1,-,few,TRBJ2-5,TGTGCCAGCAGCGAACTGAGACAGGGATCTCAAGATGGGACCCAGTACTTC,CASSELRQGSQDGTQYF
TRBV6-5,-,many,TRBJ2-5,TGTGCCAGCAGTTACTCCGGGGTCGGGGAGACCCAGTACTTC,CASSYSGVGETQYF
TRBV3-1,-,-,TRBJ2-3,TGTGCCAGCAGCCCCCATCCGGTAGCCCAAGGAGGAGCGGATACGCAGTATTTT,CASSPHPVAQGGADTQYF
TRBV6-1,TRBD1,-,TRBJ1-1,TGTGCCAGCAGAACCACCTCCGGGACAGATAACACTGAAGCTTTCTTT,CASRTTSGTDNTEAFF
TRBV4-3,-,-,TRBJ2-7,TGCGCCAGCAGCCAAGATACGTCAGGGATCTACGAGCAGTACTTC,CASSQDTSGIYEQYF
TRBV7-6,TRBD2,-,TRBJ2-2,TGTGCCAGCAGCTTAGAACCTAGCGGTCCCTCGAACACCGGGGAGCTGTTTTTT,CASSLEPSGPSNTGELFF
TRBV29-1,-,many,TRBJ2-3,TGCAGCGTTGAAGATACCACAGGGTGGGTCACAGATACGCAGTATTTT,CSVEDTTGWVTDTQYF
TRBV20-1,TRBD1,-,TRBJ1-4,TGCAGTGCTGAACAGGGGCCTAATGAAAAACTGTTTTTT,CSAEQGPNEKLFF
TRBV20-1,-,few,TRBJ1-2,TGCAGTGCCCCCGGCAGGTTCCAGCGACCCTATGGCTACACCTTC,CSAPGRFQRPYGYTF
TRBV15,-,few,TRBJ2-1,TGTGCCACCAGCAGAGAGGACAGCCCATTCTCCTACAATGAGCAGTTCTTC,CATSREDSPFSYNEQFF
TRBV11-3,-,-,TRBJ1-4,TGTGCCAGCAGCAAACGAAGCGCAACTAATGAAAAACTGTTTTTT,CASSKRSATNEKLFF
TRBV12-3/TRBV12-4,-,-,TRBJ1-6,TGTGCCAGCAGTCGCCTTACAGGGACTGATTCACCCCTCCACTTT,CASSRLTGTDSPLHF
TRBV27,-,-,TRBJ2-7,TGTGCCAGCAGCGGACACTTTCCCTACGAGCAGTACTTC,CASSGHFPYEQYF
TRBV30,TRBD1,many,TRBJ2-7,TGTGCCTGGAGTATAAACAGGGGCTACGAGCAGTACTTC,CAWSINRGYEQYF
TRBV4-2,TRBD2,-,TRBJ2-5,TGTGCCAGCAGCCCCTTCAAGCTTCAGCGGGGAGCTGATATGTACCAAGAGACCCAGTACTTC,CASSPFKLQRGADMYQETQYF
TRBV10-3,-,-,TRBJ2-7,TGTGCCATCAGTGATTCAGGGGGGCAAAGGCCTACCTACGAGCAGTACTTC,CAISDSGGQRPTYEQYF
TRBV11-2,-,-,TRBJ2-5,TGTGCCAGCAGCCCAGGGTTCGTGCAAGAGACCCAGTACTTC,CASSPGFVQETQYF
TRBV5-1,TRBD2,-,TRBJ2-2,TGCGCCAGCAGGTGGGGGACTACCACCGGGGAGCTGTTTTTT,CASRWGTTTGELFF
TRBV6-5,TRBD2,few,TRBJ2-2,TGTGCCAGCAGTTCCCTGACTAGCGGGAGAGGGGAGCTGTTTTTT,CASSSLTSGRGELFF
TRBV10-3,TRBD1,many,TRBJ1-1,TGTGCCATCAGCAGACAGGGGGGGAACACTGAAGCTTTCTTT,CAISRQGGNTEAFF
TRBV6-2/TRBV6-3,TRBD1,many,TRBJ1-5,TGTGCCAGCAGTTACCGAGGCAGGGGGAAAAGTCAGCCCCAGCATTTT,CASSYRGRGKSQPQHF
TRBV5-4,TRBD1,few,TRBJ1-2,TGTGCCACCTCGGGGACAGTCAACTATGGCTACACCTTC,CATSGTVNYGYTF
TRBV29-1,-,-,TRBJ2-5,TGCAGCATTAAGGTAGACGGGGAGACCCAGTACTTC,CSIKVDGETQYF
TRBV6-2/TRBV6-3,-,many,TRBJ1-5,TGTGCCAGCAGTTTAGTGGGGGCAAATCAGCCCCAGCATTTT,CASSLVGANQPQHF
TRBV20-1,-,many,TRBJ1-1,TGCAGTGCTCCCATTCCTGAAGCTTTCTTT,CSAPIPEAFF
TRBV28,-,-,TRBJ2-1,TGTGCCAGCAGAACCTCAGGGAGCTCCTACGAGCAGTTCTTC,CASRTSGSSYEQFF
TRBV7-3,-,few,TRBJ2-1,TGTGCCAGCAGCATTAAAACGAGGGGGTTCTACAATGAGCAGTTCTTC,CASSIKTRGFYNEQFF
TRBV6-1,TRBD2,once,TRBJ2-1,TGTGCCAGCAGTGAAGCTGGCGGGGGGAGCAATGAGCAGTTCTTC,CASSEAGGGSNEQFF
TRBV15,-,-,TRBJ2-1,TGTGCCACCAGCAGAGATAGGCGTAATGAGCAGTTCTTC,CATSRDRRNEQFF
TRBV7-2,-,few,TRBJ2-3,TGTGCCAGCAGCCTTTCCGGCGGGGGCCCGACGCAGTATTTT,CASSLSGGGPTQYF
TRBV20-1,TRBD1,few,TRBJ1-2,TGCAGTGCTTATCAGGGGGCAGGGCATGGCTACACCTTC,CSAYQGAGHGYTF
TRBV3-1,TRBD1,-,TRBJ2-3,TGTGCCAGCAGGCGAGCAGGGGGCGCTTTAGATACGCAGTATTTT,CASRRAGGALDTQYF
TRBV9,-,many,TRBJ2-5,TGTGCCAGCAGCCTGGGGGGGCCAGAGACCCAGTACTTC,CASSLGGPETQYF
TRBV3-1,TRBD2,few,TRBJ2-1,TGTGCCAGCAGCACCCGACTAGCGGGGCACAATGAGCAGTTCTTC,CASSTRLAGHNEQFF
TRBV6-5,-,few,TRBJ2-2,TGTGCCAGCAGTTACTCTTGGACGAATGAGTTGATGTTTTTT,CASSYSWTNELMFF
TRBV10-3,TRBD1,-,TRBJ2-1,TGTGCCATTGGACAGGAAATTGGAGGAAGGGTCTTC,CAIGQEIGGRVF
TRBV7-8,TRBD1,once,TRBJ2-1,TGTGCCAGCAGCCCCGGGACAGGGGCCTCCTACAATGAGCAGTTCTTC,CASSPGTGASYNEQFF
TRBV10-2,-,-,TRBJ1-2,TGCGCGCCAGCAGTGAAGAAGAGCGTTGAGGGCTACACCTTC,CAPAVKKSVEGYTF
TRBV7-2,TRBD2,few,TRBJ2-5,TGTGCCAGCAGCTTATTTGCGGGGGGCCAAGAGACCCAGTACTTC,CASSLFAGGQETQYF
TRBV5-1,-,few,TRBJ2-3,TGCGCCAGCAGCTTTCGGGGATTCACAGATACGCAGTATTTT,CASSFRGFTDTQYF
TRBV12-3/TRBV12-4,-,few,TRBJ2-3,TGTGCCAGCAGTTTATGGTGGGATACGCAGTATTTT,CASSLWWDTQYF
TRBV12-3/TRBV12-4,-,many,TRBJ2-1,TGTGCCAGCAGCTTCGGGGTCCCCTACAATGAGCAGTTCTTC,CASSFGVPYNEQFF
TRBV9,TRBD2,few,TRBJ2-5,TGTGCCAGCAGCGTCGCTAGCGGGTTCTTAGGGGAGACCCAGTACTTC,CASSVASGFLGETQYF
TRBV15,-,many,TRBJ1-2,TGTGCCACCAGCAGAGAGGGCAGGAGTTATGGCTACACCTTC,CATSREGRSYGYTF
TRBV20-1,TRBD2,many,TRBJ2-1,TGCAGTGCTATTAGCGGGGGGGGCCATGAGCAGTTCTTC,CSAISGGGHEQFF
TRBV20-1,-,many,TRBJ1-1,TGCAGTGCTGGAAAAAATACGGAGACTGAAGCTTTCTTT,CSAGKNTETEAFF
TRBV6-1,-,many,TRBJ1-5,TGTGCCAGCAGTACGATAGGCAATCAGCCCCAGCATTTT,CASSTIGNQPQHF
TRBV10-3,-,few,TRBJ2-5,TGTGCCATCAGTGAGCCCTCATGGTACCAAGAGACCCAGTACTTC,CAISEPSWYQETQYF
TRBV6-2/TRBV6-3,-,many,TRBJ2-1,TGTGCCAGCAGTCGATCAGGGCTCCACAATGAGCAGTTCTTC,CASSRSGLHNEQFF